The T cell receptor beta chain described here comes from a study of blood T cell repertoires in COVID-19. Study-wide context: From the United States, Italy and Spain came samples of acute and convalescent COVID-19.

CDR1 SEHNR and CDR2 FQNEAQ come from the germline V gene (reference sequence). The CDR3 has 14 amino acids. Trimming left V 8 bases short and J 2 bases short, with 10 bases between. Participants spanned ages about 18 to 100 years and resided in 20 to 30 US areas. Recovered status applied to Cohort 3 donors who had two consecutive negative PCRs. It also applied to those with clearance or with symptom resolution. As processed by the authors: Reference gene primer amplification yielded estimated nucleated cell counts. TCRdb keeps only in-frame clones here, not all; method: immunoSEQ multiplex PCR. For V, J and clone size, that table is used; D and trimming come from the DNA. The sample consists of around 300,000 clones, over 85% of them appearing once.

The receptor was derived from a woman between 25 and 40 years old who had recovered from COVID-19. The J gene is TRBJ1-6, the V gene TRBV7-9; maybe TRBD1 (5 bases). The sample taken for sequencing was PBMCs or T cells enriched from blood (not recorded which). In DNA form, the CDR3 reads TGTGCCAGCCAGCGGGGGACCTATAATTCACCCCTCCACTTT. Protein sequence: CASQRGTYNSPLHF.